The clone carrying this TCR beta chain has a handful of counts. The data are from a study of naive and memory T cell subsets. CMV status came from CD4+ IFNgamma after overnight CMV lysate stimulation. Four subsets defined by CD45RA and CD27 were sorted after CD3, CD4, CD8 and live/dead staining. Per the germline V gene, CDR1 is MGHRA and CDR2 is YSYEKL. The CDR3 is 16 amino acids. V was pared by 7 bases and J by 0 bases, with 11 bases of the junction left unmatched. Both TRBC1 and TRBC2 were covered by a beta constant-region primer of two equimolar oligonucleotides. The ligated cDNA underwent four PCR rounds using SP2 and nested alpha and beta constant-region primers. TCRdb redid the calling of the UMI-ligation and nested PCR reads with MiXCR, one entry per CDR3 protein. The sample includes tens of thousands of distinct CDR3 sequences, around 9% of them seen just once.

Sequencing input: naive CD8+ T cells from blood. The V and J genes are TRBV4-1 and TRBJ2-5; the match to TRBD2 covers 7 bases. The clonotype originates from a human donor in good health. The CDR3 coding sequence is TGCGCCAGCACGCAGCTGGCTAGCGGAAACCAAGAGACCCAGTACTTC. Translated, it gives CASTQLASGNQETQYF.